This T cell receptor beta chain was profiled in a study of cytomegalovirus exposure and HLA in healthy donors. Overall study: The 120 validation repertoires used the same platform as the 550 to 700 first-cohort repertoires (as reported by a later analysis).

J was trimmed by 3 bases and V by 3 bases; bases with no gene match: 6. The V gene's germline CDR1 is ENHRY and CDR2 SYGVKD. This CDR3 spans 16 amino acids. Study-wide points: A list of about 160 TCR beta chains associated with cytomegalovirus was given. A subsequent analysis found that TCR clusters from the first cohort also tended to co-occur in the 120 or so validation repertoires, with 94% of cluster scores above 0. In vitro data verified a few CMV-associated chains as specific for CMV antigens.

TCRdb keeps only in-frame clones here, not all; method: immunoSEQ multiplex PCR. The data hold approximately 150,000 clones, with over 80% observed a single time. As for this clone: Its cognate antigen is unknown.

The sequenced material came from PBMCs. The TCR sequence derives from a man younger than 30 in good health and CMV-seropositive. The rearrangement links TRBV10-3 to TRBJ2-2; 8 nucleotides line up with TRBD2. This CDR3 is CAISDSPAGDTGELFF. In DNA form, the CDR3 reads TGTGCCATCAGTGATTCACCAGCGGGAGACACCGGGGAGCTGTTTTTT.